This passage covers 4 T cell receptor beta chains from one sample sequenced in a study of T cell responses to AZD1222 COVID-19 vaccine. Here immunoSEQ multiplex PCR was the method, and the copy in TCRdb shows in-frame clones only, minus some. The data show fewer than 150,000 clones, with roughly 92% seen just once and about a tenth held by the top ten. The sample consisted of peripheral blood, taken 28 days after the second AZD1222 dose. All receptors derive from an adult who received the AZD1222 COVID-19 vaccine.

The chain has TRBV5-1 and TRBJ2-2; tentatively, D is TRBD1 (6 bases). Looked up from germline, CDR1 is SGHRS and CDR2 is YFSETQ. Between the trimmed V and J ends, which lost 3 bases and 5 bases, there was a span of 14 bases. The CDR3 has 15 residues. The CDR3 region has the DNA TGCGCCAGCAGCTCATCAGGGGTCGGGACCGGGGAGCTGTTTTTT. Its translation: CASSSSGVGTGELFF.

The rearrangement uses TRBV10-3 and TRBJ1-2, with D unresolved. Trimming took 9 bases from V and 0 from J, leaving 8 bases between them. CDR1 ENHRY and CDR2 SYGVKD come from the germline V gene. This CDR3 contains 12 residues. Here the CDR3 reads CAMTGANYGYTF. The CDR3 nucleotides are TGTGCCATGACCGGGGCTAACTATGGCTACACCTTC.

The V and J genes are TRBV3-1 (or the pseudogene TRBV3-2) and TRBJ2-2, with D possibly being TRBD1 (5 bases). Germline CDR1 is LGHDT and CDR2 is YNNKEL (reference sequence). The CDR3 is 17 amino acids. The germline V and J ends were trimmed by 0 bases and 0 bases, with 11 bases remaining between them. As DNA, the CDR3 is TGTGCCAGCAGCCAAGATCGGTACAGGACGAACACCGGGGAGCTGTTTTTT. This sequence encodes CASSQDRYRTNTGELFF.

The chain recombines TRBV27 with TRBJ1-4; D remains ambiguous. The CDR3 runs to 11 residues. Germline assignment: CDR1 MNHEY and CDR2 SMNVEV (reference sequence). The ends were cut back, 5 bases at V and 10 bases at J, with 8 bases in the middle. CDR3 DNA sequence: TGTGCCAGCAGTGGCAGCGGAAAACTGTTTTTT. The encoded protein is CASSGSGKLFF.